A single sample is the source of the 15 T cell receptor beta chains below, sequenced in a study of early T cells in non-severe SARS-CoV-2 infection. TCRdb called the 5' RACE reads again in MiXCR, with one record for every CDR3 protein. The repertoire has 65,000 to 70,000 distinct CDR3 sequences, approximately 10% of them found once; the top ten carry 6.4%. The sample was whole blood. The receptors were sampled from an adult who was a healthcare worker with PCR-confirmed SARS-CoV-2 infection or an uninfected control (not recorded which).

The V and J genes are TRBV28 and TRBJ2-7, with TRBD2 identical over 13 bases. V shed 6 bases, J shed 2 bases, and the junction held 4 bases outside the gene matches. CDR1 is MDHEN and CDR2 is SYDVKM in the germline V gene. The length of the CDR3 is 15 residues. For the CDR3, the DNA is TGTGCCAGCAGCTTACTAGCGGGAGGGCCCTACGAGCAGTACTTC. Encoded protein: CASSLLAGGPYEQYF.

This clonotype has only a few counts. The chain recombines TRBV11-2 with TRBJ2-1; D call uncertain. CDR3 size: 14 residues. V was shortened by 0 bases and J by 6 bases, with 9 bases between the two germline ends. Germline values: CDR1 SGHAT, CDR2 FQNNGV. The CDR3 is CASSLDLVGNEQFF. CDR3 coding DNA: TGTGCCAGCAGCTTAGATCTAGTGGGCAATGAGCAGTTCTTC.

This clonotype was recorded many times. The rearrangement links TRBV10-3 to TRBJ2-3; D unresolved. Per germline, CDR1 ENHRY and CDR2 SYGVKD. The CDR3 has 13 residues. V gave up 2 bases and J gave up 2 bases, with 5 bases separating them. CDR3 nucleotides: TGTGCCATCAGTGAGGGATTCACAGATACGCAGTATTTT. This translates into CAISEGFTDTQYF.

The chain links TRBV28 to TRBJ1-5; TRBD1 agrees at 12 bases. This CDR3 has 16 amino acids. Unmatched junction bases numbered 9, after V lost 5 bases and J lost 7 bases. Germline lookup yields CDR1 MDHEN and CDR2 SYDVKM. The DNA of the CDR3 is TGTGCCAGCAGTCCTCCGGGACAGGGGGCCCAACAGCCCCAGCATTTT. Translation: CASSPPGQGAQQPQHF.

V is TRBV10-3 and J is TRBJ2-1, with D unclear. The CDR3 totals 15 residues. Germline CDR1 is ENHRY and CDR2 is SYGVKD. V shed 3 bases and J shed 2 bases, with 11 bases lying between them. The CDR3 region has the DNA TGTGCCATCAGTGATCGTGGACCGACCTACAATGAGCAGTTCTTC. It specifies CAISDRGPTYNEQFF.

This clonotype was found many times. The chain is built from TRBV5-1 and TRBJ2-1; TRBD2 matches 7 bases. From germline, CDR1 is SGHRS and CDR2 YFSETQ. Losses at the gene ends were 3 bases for V and 0 bases for J; bases not matched to a gene: 0. This CDR3 is 14 amino acids long. This CDR3 is CASSSSGSYNEQFF. The CDR3 DNA is TGCGCCAGCAGCTCTAGCGGCTCCTACAATGAGCAGTTCTTC.

This clonotype was counted at least ten times. This chain joins TRBV7-8 and TRBJ2-3; 8 positions match TRBD2. CDR1 and CDR2 (germline): SGHVS, FQNEAQ. J gave up 5 bases and V 8 bases, and 18 bases lay outside the gene matches. The CDR3 runs 17 residues. In DNA, the CDR3 is TGTGCCAGCGCCCCGCCTTTGGGAGCGGGAGCGGAAGATACGCAGTATTTT. Translated, it gives CASAPPLGAGAEDTQYF.

This clonotype has more than one count but fewer than ten. V gene TRBV5-4 combines with J gene TRBJ2-1; 13 nucleotides agree with TRBD2. J lost 8 bases, V lost 2 bases, and 7 bases had no gene match. CDR1 and CDR2 (germline): SGHNT, YYREEE (reference sequence). The CDR3 length is 16 residues. The CDR3 DNA is TGTGCCAGCAGCTTCCCACTAGCGGGAGGGAGCGATGAGCAGTTCTTC. It specifies CASSFPLAGGSDEQFF. Complete variable domain (other parts from reference TRBV5-4 and TRBJ2-1): ETGVTQSPTHLIKTRGQQVTLRCSSQSGHNTVSWYQQALGQGPQFIFQYYREEENGRGNFPPRFSGLQFPNYSSELNVNALELDDSALYLCASSFPLAGGSDEQFFGPGTRLTVL.

In this sample, this clonotype turned up a few times. This chain links TRBV30 with TRBJ2-7; 8 bases line up with TRBD2. Germline V gene sequence: CDR1 GTSNPN, CDR2 SVGIG (reference sequence). CDR3 length: 15 residues. The trim removed 2 bases at V and 4 bases at J, leaving 10 bases unmatched. The CDR3 nucleotides read TGTGCCTGGAGTCGAAGCGGGAGCCTGAATTACGAGCAGTACTTC. Translated, it gives CAWSRSGSLNYEQYF.

The chain has TRBV12-3 or TRBV12-4 and TRBJ1-6; a possible D gene is TRBD1 (5 bases). V was shortened by 6 bases and J by 3 bases, with 12 bases between the two germline ends. This CDR3 spans 15 amino acids. This chain's CDR3 is CASRDSRGYNSPLHF. DNA of the CDR3: TGTGCCAGCAGGGATTCGAGGGGCTATAATTCACCCCTCCACTTT.

This clonotype was counted ten times or more. The chain carries TRBV11-2 and TRBJ1-1; D gene uncertain. The CDR3 spans 13 residues. Trimming left V 3 bases short and J 4 bases short, with 9 bases between. The germline V gene encodes CDR1 SGHAT and CDR2 FQNNGV. The CDR3 region is CASSFGGITEAFF. The DNA of the CDR3 is TGTGCCAGCAGCTTTGGAGGGATCACTGAAGCTTTCTTT. Supplemented by reference TRBV11-2 and TRBJ1-1, the full variable domain reads EAGVAQSPRYKIIEKRQSVAFWCNPISGHATLYWYQQILGQGPKLLIQFQNNGVVDDSQLPKDRFSAERLKGVDSTLKIQPAKLEDSAVYLCASSFGGITEAFFGQGTRLTVV.

This clonotype was recorded a few times. The CDR3 loop is CASREPGLPSGEQYF. CDR3 nucleotide sequence: TGTGCCAGCAGGGAACCGGGACTACCCTCTGGTGAGCAGTACTTC. The chain carries TRBV7-9 and TRBJ2-7; TRBD2 matches at 7 bases. Germline CDR1 is SEHNR and CDR2 is FQNEAQ (reference sequence). This CDR3 is 15 amino acids long. With 6 bases clipped from V and 7 bases from J, the junction kept 15 bases outside the gene matches.

This sequence joins TRBV27 and TRBJ2-7; D gene uncertain. Germline V lookup: CDR1 MNHEY, CDR2 SMNVEV (reference sequence). Trimming removed 6 bases at V and 0 bases at J, with 12 bases between. The CDR3 length is 14 residues. CDR3 nucleotide sequence: TGTGCCAGCAGCAATTCCCCCAGCTCCTACGAGCAGTACTTC. It translates to CASSNSPSSYEQYF.

This rearrangement joins TRBV18 to TRBJ1-3; D remains unclear. Looked up from germline, CDR1 is KGHSH and CDR2 is LQKENI. This CDR3 contains 16 residues. Trimming pared 0 bases from V and 6 bases from J, leaving 15 bases between. CDR3 loop: CASSPPARWQANTIYF. CDR3 nucleotide sequence: TGTGCCAGCTCACCACCTGCCCGGTGGCAGGCAAACACCATATATTTT.

In its sample, this clonotype was seen a few times. The rearrangement uses TRBV7-2 and TRBJ1-4; TRBD1 agrees at 8 bases. Germline-derived CDR1 and CDR2 are SGHTA and FQGNSA. J was trimmed by 6 bases and V by 5 bases; bases with no gene match: 5. The CDR3 covers 14 residues. DNA of the CDR3: TGTGCCAGCAGCCCCGACAGGGGCTATGAAAAACTGTTTTTT. Protein product: CASSPDRGYEKLFF. Combining the CDR3 with reference TRBV7-2 and TRBJ1-4 gives the whole variable domain GAGVSQSPSNKVTEKGKDVELRCDPISGHTALYWYRQSLGQGLEFLIYFQGNSAPDKSGLPSDRFSAERTGGSVSTLTIQRTQQEDSAVYLCASSPDRGYEKLFFGSGTQLSVL.